This T cell receptor beta chain emerged from a study of shared clonotypes between healthy human individuals. Whole-study results and caveats: Investigators expected sequencing depth to affect clonotype sharing among donors.

This clone came up a few times. Its antigen is not known. Profiling relied on immunoSEQ multiplex PCR, and the TCRdb table lists in-frame clones only, not all of them. The repertoire consists of about 1.1 million clones, with 77% occurring once and the leading ten covering 0.89%. The V end was cut by 6 bases, the J end by 1 base, with 12 bases between. The CDR3 length is 14 residues. CDR1 and CDR2 from the germline V gene are SGHAT and FQNNGV. The chain recombines TRBV11-2 with TRBJ1-1; no definite D call. The source is a man aged 18 to 30 in good health. Some clones in this sample may be carry-over from other donors' samples. Sequencing was carried out using memory CD4+ T cells from PBMCs. The subset was: CD45RA-negative fraction. The CDR3 bases are TGTGCCAGCAGACTGGACGGGGAGAACACTGAAGCTTTCTTT. Its protein product is CASRLDGENTEAFF.